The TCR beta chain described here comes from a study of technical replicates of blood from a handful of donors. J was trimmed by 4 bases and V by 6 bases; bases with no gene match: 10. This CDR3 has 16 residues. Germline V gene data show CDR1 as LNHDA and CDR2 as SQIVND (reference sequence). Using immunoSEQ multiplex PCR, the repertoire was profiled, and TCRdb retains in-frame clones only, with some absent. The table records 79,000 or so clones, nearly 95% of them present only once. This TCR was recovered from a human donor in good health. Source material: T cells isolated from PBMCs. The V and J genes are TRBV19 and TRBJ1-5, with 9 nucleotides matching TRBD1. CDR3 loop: CASSRTQGQGNQPQHF. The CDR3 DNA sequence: TGTGCCAGTAGCCGCACTCAGGGACAGGGAAATCAGCCCCAGCATTTT.